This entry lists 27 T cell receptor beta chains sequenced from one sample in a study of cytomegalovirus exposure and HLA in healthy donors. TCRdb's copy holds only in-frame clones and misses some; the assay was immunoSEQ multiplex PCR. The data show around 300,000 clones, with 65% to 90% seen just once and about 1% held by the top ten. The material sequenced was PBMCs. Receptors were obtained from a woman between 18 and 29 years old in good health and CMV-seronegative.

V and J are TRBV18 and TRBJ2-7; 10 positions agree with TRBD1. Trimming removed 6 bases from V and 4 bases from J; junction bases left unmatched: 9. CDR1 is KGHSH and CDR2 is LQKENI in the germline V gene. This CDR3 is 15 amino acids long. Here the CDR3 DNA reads TGTGCCAGCTCCCTGGGACAGGGGTGGGTGTACGAGCAGTACTTC. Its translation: CASSLGQGWVYEQYF.

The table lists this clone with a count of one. As DNA, the CDR3 is TGTGCCAGTAGTACTAGGCGATCCGCGGGACAGGGGGTTTACGAGCAGTACTTC. As protein: CASSTRRSAGQGVYEQYF. This sequence joins TRBV19 and TRBJ2-7, with 11 bases that match TRBD1. This CDR3 is 18 amino acids long. CDR1 LNHDA and CDR2 SQIVND come from the germline V gene (reference sequence). Trimming cost V 4 bases and J 4 bases; bases outside gene matches: 15.

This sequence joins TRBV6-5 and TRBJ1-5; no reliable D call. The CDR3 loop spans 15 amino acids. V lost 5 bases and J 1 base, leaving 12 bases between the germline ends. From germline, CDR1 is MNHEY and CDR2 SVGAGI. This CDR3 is CASSLGQWSNQPQHF. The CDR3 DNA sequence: TGTGCCAGCAGTCTTGGGCAGTGGAGCAATCAGCCCCAGCATTTT.

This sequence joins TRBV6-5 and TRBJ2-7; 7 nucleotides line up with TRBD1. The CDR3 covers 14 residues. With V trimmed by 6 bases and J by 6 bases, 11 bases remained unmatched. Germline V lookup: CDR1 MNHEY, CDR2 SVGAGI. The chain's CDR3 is CASSSGTEGVEQYF. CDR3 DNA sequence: TGTGCCAGCAGCTCCGGGACAGAGGGGGTCGAGCAGTACTTC.

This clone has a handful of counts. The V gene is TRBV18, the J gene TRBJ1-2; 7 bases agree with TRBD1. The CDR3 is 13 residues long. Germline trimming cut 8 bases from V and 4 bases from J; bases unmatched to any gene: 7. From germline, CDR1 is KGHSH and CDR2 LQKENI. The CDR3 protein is CASSLGQLYGYTF. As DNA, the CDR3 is TGTGCCAGCAGTTTGGGACAGCTCTATGGCTACACCTTC.

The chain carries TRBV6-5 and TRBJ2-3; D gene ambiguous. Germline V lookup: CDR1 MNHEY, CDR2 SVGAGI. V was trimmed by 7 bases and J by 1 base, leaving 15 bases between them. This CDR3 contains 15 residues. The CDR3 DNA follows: TGTGCCAGCAAGAGAGTACGTTCGGGCACAGATACGCAGTATTTT. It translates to CASKRVRSGTDTQYF.

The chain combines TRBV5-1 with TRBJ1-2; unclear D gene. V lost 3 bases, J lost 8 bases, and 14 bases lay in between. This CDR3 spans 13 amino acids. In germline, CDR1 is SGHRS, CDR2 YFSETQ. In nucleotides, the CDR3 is TGCGCCAGCAGCTCGGAGATTTCGTACGGCTACACCTTC. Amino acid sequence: CASSSEISYGYTF. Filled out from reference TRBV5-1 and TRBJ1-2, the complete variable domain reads KAGVTQTPRYLIKTRGQQVTLSCSPISGHRSVSWYQQTPGQGLQFLFEYFSETQRNKGNFPGRFSGRQFSNSRSEMNVSTLELGDSALYLCASSSEISYGYTFGSGTRLTVV.

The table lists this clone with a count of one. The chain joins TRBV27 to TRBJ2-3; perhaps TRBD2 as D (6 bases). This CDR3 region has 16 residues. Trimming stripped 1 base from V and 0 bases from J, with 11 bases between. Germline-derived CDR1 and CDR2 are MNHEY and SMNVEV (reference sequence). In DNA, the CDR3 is TGTGCCAGCAGTTTATACCCGGGGACTAGCACAGATACGCAGTATTTT. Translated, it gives CASSLYPGTSTDTQYF.

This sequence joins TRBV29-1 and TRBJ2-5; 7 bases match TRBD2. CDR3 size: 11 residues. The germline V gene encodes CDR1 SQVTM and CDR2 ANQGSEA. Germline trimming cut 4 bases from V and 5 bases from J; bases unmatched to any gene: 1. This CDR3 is CSVGGGETQYF. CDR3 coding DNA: TGCAGCGTTGGGGGAGGGGAGACCCAGTACTTC. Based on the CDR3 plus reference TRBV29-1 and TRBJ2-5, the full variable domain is SAVISQKPSRDICQRGTSLTIQCQVDSQVTMMFWYRQQPGQSLTLIATANQGSEATYESGFVIDKFPISRPNLTFSTLTVSNMSPEDSSIYLCSVGGGETQYFGPGTRLLVL.

CDR3: CASRHQAGGPTNEKLFF. Written as DNA, the CDR3 is TGCGCCAGCAGGCATCAGGCAGGGGGGCCAACTAATGAAAAACTGTTTTTT. The chain carries TRBV4-1 and TRBJ1-4; 7 bases fit TRBD1. This CDR3 contains 17 residues. Germline CDR1 MGHRA, CDR2 YSYEKL. Trimming took 6 bases from V and 0 from J; bases not matched to a gene: 10.

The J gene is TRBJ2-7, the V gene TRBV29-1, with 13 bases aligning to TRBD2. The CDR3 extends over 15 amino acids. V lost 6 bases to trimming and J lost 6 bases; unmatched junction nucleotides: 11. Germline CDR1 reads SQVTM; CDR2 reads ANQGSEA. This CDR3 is CSVNLSGLAGSEQYF. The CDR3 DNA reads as TGCAGCGTCAACCTATCGGGACTAGCGGGAAGCGAGCAGTACTTC.

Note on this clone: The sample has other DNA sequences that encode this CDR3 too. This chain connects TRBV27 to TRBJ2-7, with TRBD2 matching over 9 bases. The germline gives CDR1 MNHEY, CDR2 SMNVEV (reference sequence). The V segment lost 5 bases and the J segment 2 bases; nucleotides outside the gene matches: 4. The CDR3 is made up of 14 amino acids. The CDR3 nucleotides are TGTGCCAGCAGTCTTAGCGGGGGCCCCTACGAGCAGTACTTC. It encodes CASSLSGGPYEQYF.

The CDR3 coding sequence is TGTGCCATCGGGACAGGGGATTGGACTGAAGCTTTCTTT. It is translated as CAIGTGDWTEAFF. The rearrangement links TRBV10-3 to TRBJ1-1, with 10 bases that match TRBD1. The junction had 5 bases not matched to a gene; V was cut back by 8 bases and J by 5 bases. The V gene's germline CDR1 is ENHRY and CDR2 SYGVKD. This CDR3 comprises 13 residues.

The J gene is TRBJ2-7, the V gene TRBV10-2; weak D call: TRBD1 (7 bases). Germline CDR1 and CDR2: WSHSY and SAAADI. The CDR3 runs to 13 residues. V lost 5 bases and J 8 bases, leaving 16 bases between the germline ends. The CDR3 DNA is TGCGCCAGCAGTCCCGACAGGGCGGGGCAGCAGTACTTC. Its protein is CASSPDRAGQQYF.

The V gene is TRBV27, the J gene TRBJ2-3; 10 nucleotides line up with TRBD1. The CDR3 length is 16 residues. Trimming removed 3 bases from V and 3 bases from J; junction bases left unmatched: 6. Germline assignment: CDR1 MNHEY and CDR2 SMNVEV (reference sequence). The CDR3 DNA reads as TGTGCCAGCAGTTTGGGGGACAGGGGTCTTACAGATACGCAGTATTTT. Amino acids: CASSLGDRGLTDTQYF.

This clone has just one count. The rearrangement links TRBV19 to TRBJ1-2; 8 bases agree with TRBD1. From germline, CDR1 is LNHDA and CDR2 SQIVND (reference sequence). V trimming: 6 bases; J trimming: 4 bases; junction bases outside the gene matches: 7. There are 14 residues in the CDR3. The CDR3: CASRPGQEGYGYTF. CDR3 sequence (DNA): TGTGCCAGTAGACCGGGACAGGAAGGCTATGGCTACACCTTC. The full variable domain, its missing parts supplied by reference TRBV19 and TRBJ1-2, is DGGITQSPKYLFRKEGQNVTLSCEQNLNHDAMYWYRQDPGQGLRLIYYSQIVNDFQKGDIAEGYSVSREKKESFPLTVTSAQKNPTAFYLCASRPGQEGYGYTFGSGTRLTVV.

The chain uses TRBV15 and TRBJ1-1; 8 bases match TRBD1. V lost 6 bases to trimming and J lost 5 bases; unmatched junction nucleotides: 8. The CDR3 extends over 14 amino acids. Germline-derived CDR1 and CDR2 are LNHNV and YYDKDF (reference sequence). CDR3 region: CATRAGQDGTEAFF. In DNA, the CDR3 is TGTGCCACCAGGGCGGGACAGGATGGAACTGAAGCTTTCTTT.

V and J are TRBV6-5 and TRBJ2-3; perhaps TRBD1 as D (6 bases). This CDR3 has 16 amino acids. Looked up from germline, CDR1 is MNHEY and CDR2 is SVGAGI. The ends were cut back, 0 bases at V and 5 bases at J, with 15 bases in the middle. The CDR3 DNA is TGTGCCAGCAGTTACTCTAGTACAGGGTTGGGAGATACGCAGTATTTT. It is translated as CASSYSSTGLGDTQYF.

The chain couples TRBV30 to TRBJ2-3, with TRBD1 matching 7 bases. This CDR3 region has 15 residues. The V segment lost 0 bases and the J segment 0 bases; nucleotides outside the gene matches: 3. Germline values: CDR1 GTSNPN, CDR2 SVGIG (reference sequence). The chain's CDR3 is CAWSVGTVSTDTQYF. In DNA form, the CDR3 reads TGTGCCTGGAGTGTCGGGACAGTTAGCACAGATACGCAGTATTTT. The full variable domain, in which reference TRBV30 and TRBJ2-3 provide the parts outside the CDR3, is SQTIHQWPATLVQPVGSPLSLECTVEGTSNPNLYWYRQAAGRGLQLLFYSVGIGQISSEVPQNLSASRPQDRQFILSSKKLLLSDSGFYLCAWSVGTVSTDTQYFGPGTRLTVL.

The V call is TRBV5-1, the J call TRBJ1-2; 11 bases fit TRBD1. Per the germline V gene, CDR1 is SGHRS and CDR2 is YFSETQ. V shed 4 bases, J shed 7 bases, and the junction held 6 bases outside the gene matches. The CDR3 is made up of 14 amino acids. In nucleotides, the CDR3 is TGCGCCAGCAGCAACGGGACAGGGGGTGCTGGCTACACCTTC. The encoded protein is CASSNGTGGAGYTF.

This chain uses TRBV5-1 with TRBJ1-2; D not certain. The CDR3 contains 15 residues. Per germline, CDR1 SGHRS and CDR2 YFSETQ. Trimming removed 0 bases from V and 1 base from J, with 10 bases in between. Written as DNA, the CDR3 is TGCGCCAGCAGCTTGGTTGGTGGCCTTAACTATGGCTACACCTTC. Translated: CASSLVGGLNYGYTF.

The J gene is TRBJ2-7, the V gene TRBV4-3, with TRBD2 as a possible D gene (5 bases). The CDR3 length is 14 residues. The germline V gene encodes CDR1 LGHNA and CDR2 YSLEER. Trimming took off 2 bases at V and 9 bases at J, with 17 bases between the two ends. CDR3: CASSQTEGLGGQYF. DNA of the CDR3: TGCGCCAGCAGCCAAACCGAAGGCCTAGGAGGGCAGTACTTC.

The CDR3 loop reads CASSEENSGIYEQYF. Here the CDR3 DNA reads TGTGCCAGCAGTGAAGAGAATAGCGGGATCTACGAGCAGTACTTC. V is TRBV6-1 and J is TRBJ2-7; 8 positions agree with TRBD2. The J segment lost 3 bases and the V segment lost 1 base, leaving 5 bases of the junction unmatched. In germline, CDR1 is MNHNS, CDR2 SASEGT. The CDR3 totals 15 residues.

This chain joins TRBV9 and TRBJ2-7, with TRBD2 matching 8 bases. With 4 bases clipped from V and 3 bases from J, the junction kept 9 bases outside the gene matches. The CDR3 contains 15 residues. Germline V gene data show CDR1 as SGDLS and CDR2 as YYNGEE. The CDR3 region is CASSPDGGGLYEQYF. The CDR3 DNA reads TGTGCCAGCAGCCCAGACGGGGGGGGTCTCTACGAGCAGTACTTC.

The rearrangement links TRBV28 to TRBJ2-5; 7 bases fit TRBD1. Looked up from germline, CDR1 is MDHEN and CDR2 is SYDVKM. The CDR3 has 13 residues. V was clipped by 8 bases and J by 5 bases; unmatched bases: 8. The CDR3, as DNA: TGTGCCAGCGGTACCAGGGGGTCGGAGACCCAGTACTTC. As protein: CASGTRGSETQYF.

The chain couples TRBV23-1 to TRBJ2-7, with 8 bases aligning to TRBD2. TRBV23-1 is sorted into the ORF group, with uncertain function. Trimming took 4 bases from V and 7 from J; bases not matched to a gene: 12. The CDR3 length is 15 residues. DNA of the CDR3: TGCGCCAGCAGTCTCGCCGGGGGTGGCGGGAGGGAGCAGTACTTC. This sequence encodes CASSLAGGGGREQYF.

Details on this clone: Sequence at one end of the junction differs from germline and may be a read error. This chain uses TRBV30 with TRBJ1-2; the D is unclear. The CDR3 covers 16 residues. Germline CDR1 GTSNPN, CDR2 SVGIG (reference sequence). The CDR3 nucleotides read TGTGCCTGGAGTCCATCTTTGCTACACACTAACTATGGCTACACCTTT. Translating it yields CAWSPSLLHTNYGYTF.